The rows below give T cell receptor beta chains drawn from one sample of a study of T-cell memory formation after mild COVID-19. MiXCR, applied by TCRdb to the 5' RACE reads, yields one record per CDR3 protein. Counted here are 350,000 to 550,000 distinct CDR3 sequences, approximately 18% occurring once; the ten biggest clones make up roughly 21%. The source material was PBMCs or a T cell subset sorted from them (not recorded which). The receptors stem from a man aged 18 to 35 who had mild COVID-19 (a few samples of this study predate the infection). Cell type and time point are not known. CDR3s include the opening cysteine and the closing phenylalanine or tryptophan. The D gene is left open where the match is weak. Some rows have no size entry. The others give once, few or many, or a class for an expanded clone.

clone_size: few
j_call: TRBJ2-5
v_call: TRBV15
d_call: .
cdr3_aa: CATSRARDGKETQYF
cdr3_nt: TGTGCCACCAGCAGAGCCCGGGACGGTAAAGAGACCCAGTACTTC

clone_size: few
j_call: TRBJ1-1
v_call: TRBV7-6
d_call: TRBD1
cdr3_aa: CASSPRDRGATEAFF
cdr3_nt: TGTGCCAGCAGCCCCCGGGACAGGGGGGCCACTGAAGCTTTCTTT

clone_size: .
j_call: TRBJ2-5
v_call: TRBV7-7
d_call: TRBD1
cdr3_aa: CASGRRTGGRETQYF
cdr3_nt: TGTGCCAGCGGTCGGAGGACAGGGGGCAGAGAGACCCAGTACTTC

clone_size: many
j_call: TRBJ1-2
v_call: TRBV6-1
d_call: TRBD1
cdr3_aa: CASSITGDYGYTF
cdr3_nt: TGTGCCAGCAGTATAACAGGGGACTATGGCTACACCTTC

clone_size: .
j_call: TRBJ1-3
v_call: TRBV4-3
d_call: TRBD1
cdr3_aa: CASSQAGTGGGNTIYF
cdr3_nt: TGCGCCAGCAGCCAAGCCGGGACAGGGGGTGGAAACACCATATATTTT

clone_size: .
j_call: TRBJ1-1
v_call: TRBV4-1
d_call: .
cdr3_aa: CASSPVPGPIGNTEAFF
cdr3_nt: TGCGCCAGCAGCCCAGTCCCGGGACCGATAGGGAACACTGAAGCTTTCTTT

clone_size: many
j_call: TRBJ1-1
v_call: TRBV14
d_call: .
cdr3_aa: CASSRLQGNSEAFF
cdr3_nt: TGTGCCAGCAGCCGGCTCCAGGGGAACTCTGAAGCTTTCTTT

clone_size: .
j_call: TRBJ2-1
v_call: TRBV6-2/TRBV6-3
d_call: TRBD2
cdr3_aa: CASSYGLAGGFEQFF
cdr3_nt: TGTGCCAGCAGTTACGGACTAGCGGGGGGGTTTGAGCAGTTCTTC

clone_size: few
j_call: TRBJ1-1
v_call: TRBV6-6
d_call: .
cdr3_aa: CASSTQTVNTEAFF
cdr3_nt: TGTGCCAGCAGTACTCAAACAGTGAACACTGAAGCTTTCTTT

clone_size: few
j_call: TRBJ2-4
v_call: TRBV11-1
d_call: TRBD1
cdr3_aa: CASSSPGQGWAKNIQYF
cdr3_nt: TGTGCCAGCAGCTCGCCGGGACAGGGATGGGCCAAAAACATTCAGTACTTC

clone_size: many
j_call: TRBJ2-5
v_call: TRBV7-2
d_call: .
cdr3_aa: CASSPQQETQYF
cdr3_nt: TGTGCCAGCAGCCCTCAGCAAGAGACCCAGTACTTC

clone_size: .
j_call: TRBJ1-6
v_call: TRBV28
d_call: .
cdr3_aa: CASSEVVNSPLHF
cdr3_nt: TGTGCCAGCTCCGAAGTCGTAAATTCACCCCTCCACTTT

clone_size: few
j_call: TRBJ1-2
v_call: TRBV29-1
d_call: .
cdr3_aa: CSVEGGDGGYTF
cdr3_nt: TGCAGCGTTGAGGGAGGGGATGGTGGCTACACCTTC

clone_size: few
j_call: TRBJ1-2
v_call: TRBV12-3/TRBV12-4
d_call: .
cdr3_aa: CASKRAGNYGYTF
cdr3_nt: TGTGCCAGCAAAAGGGCCGGGAACTATGGCTACACCTTC

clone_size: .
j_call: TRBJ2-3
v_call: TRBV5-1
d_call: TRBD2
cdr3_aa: CASRDSGGFGTDTQYF
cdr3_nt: TGCGCCAGCAGGGATAGCGGGGGATTTGGCACAGATACGCAGTATTTT

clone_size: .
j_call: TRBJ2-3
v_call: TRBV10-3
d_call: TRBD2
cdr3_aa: CAISELTSGRGTQYF
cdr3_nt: TGTGCCATCAGTGAGTTGACTAGCGGCCGGGGTACGCAGTATTTT

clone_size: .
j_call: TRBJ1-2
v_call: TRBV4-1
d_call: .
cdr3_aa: CASSQEVRGFGYTF
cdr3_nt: TGCGCCAGCAGCCAAGAAGTAAGGGGTTTCGGCTACACCTTC

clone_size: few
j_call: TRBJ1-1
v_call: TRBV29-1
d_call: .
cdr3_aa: CSATDRNTEAFF
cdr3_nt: TGCAGCGCAACGGACAGGAACACTGAAGCTTTCTTT

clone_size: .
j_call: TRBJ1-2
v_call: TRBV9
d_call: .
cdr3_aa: CASSADPHRDGYTF
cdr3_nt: TGTGCCAGCAGCGCAGATCCTCACAGGGATGGCTACACCTTC

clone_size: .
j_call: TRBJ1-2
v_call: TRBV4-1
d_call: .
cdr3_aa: CASSQGREFSYGYTF
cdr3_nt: TGCGCCAGCAGCCAAGGCAGGGAGTTTAGCTATGGCTACACCTTC

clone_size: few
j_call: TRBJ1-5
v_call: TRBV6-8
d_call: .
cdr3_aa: CASSYPGRLPTAYSNQPQHF
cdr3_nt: TGTGCCAGCAGTTACCCGGGGAGGTTACCGACCGCATATAGCAATCAGCCCCAGCATTTT

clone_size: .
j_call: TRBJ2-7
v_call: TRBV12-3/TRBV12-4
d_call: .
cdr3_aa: CASTQTWGLGSYEQYF
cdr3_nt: TGTGCCAGCACCCAGACGTGGGGCTTGGGGTCCTACGAGCAGTACTTC

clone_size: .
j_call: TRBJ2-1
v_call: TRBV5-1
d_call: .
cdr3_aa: CASRMEAYEQFF
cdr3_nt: TGCGCCAGCAGGATGGAAGCTTATGAGCAGTTCTTC

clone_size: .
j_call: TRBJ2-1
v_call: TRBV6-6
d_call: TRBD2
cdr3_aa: CASRNSGAASYNEQFF
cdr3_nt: TGTGCCAGCAGAAATAGCGGGGCAGCATCGTACAATGAGCAGTTCTTC

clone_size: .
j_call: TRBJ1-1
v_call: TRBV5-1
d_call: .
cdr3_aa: CASRGFGGMNTEAFF
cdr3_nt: TGCGCCAGCAGGGGGTTCGGGGGTATGAACACTGAAGCTTTCTTT

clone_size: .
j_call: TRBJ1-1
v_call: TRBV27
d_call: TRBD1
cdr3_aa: CASRLKPGQGTEAFF
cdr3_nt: TGTGCCAGCAGACTAAAGCCGGGACAGGGAACTGAAGCTTTCTTT

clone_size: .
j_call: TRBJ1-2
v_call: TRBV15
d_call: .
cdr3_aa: CATGYTTRGYTF
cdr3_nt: TGTGCCACGGGCTACACAACTCGGGGCTACACCTTC

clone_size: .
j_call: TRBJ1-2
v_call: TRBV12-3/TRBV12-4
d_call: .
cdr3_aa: CASSPARAYYTF
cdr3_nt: TGTGCCAGCAGCCCGGCACGGGCTTACTACACCTTC

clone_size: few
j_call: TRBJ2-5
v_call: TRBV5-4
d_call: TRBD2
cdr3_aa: CASGFLTGGPGETQYF
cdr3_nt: TGTGCCAGCGGATTCTTAACGGGGGGGCCGGGGGAGACCCAGTACTTC

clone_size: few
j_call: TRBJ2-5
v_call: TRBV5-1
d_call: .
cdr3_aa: CASSWTGHPGETQYF
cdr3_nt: TGCGCCAGCAGCTGGACGGGACACCCCGGGGAGACCCAGTACTTC

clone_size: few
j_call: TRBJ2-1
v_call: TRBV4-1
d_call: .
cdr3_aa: CASSHLLSTRDSPLNEQFF
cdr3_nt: TGCGCCAGCAGCCATCTCCTCTCGACCCGGGACTCCCCGCTCAATGAGCAGTTCTTC

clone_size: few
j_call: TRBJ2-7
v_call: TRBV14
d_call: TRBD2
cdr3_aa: CASSPAGYPYEQYF
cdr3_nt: TGTGCCAGCAGCCCAGCGGGGTACCCCTACGAGCAGTACTTC

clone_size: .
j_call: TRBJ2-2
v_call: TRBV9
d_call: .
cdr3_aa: CASSVGEEGIRELFF
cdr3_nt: TGTGCCAGCAGCGTAGGGGAGGAAGGAATAAGGGAGCTGTTTTTT